Listed here are 17 T cell receptor beta chains from one sample, sequenced in a study of blood T cell repertoires in COVID-19. Assay: immunoSEQ multiplex PCR; the TCRdb copy retains only in-frame clones and omits some. The table has more than 200,000 clones, over 70% seen once; the top ten hold approximately 3.5%. Sequenced material: PBMCs or T cells enriched from blood (not recorded which). All receptors derive from a woman in her twenties or thirties who had been exposed to COVID-19.

The rearrangement uses TRBV18 and TRBJ2-1, with a possible D match to TRBD2 (6 bases). V dropped 5 bases and J dropped 4 bases, with 9 bases sitting between them. Germline V CDR1 and CDR2: KGHSH, LQKENI. CDR3 length equals 13 residues. The CDR3: CASSRDSYNEQFF. The CDR3 DNA reads as TGTGCCAGCTCAAGGGACTCTTACAATGAGCAGTTCTTC.

The rearrangement uses TRBV11-2 and TRBJ2-5; the D is unclear. Germline lookup yields CDR1 SGHAT and CDR2 FQNNGV. The CDR3 sequence is 11 residues long. Between the trimmed V and J ends, which lost 4 bases and 5 bases, there was a span of 5 bases. The CDR3 protein is CASSSVETQYF. The DNA of the CDR3 is TGTGCCAGCAGCTCGGTTGAGACCCAGTACTTC.

This clone showed up just once. The chain uses TRBV4-1 and TRBJ1-1, with a possible D match to TRBD1 (6 bases). V lost 4 bases to trimming and J lost 4 bases, with 13 bases between them. In germline, CDR1 is MGHRA, CDR2 YSYEKL. The CDR3 totals 14 residues. The CDR3 nucleotides read TGCGCCAGCAGCCGAACAGGGAGCGGCACTGAAGCTTTCTTT. Residues: CASSRTGSGTEAFF.

In its sample, this clone was seen once. The rearrangement uses TRBV30 and TRBJ1-4; 8 positions match TRBD1. The CDR3 length is 18 residues. Trimming cost V 2 bases and J 8 bases; bases outside gene matches: 19. Germline V gene lookup returns CDR1 GTSNPN and CDR2 SVGIG (reference sequence). CDR3 in amino acids: CAWSLSVFKDREWEKLFF. CDR3 in DNA: TGTGCCTGGAGTCTCTCCGTTTTTAAGGACAGGGAGTGGGAAAAACTGTTTTTT.

The V and J genes are TRBV11-2 and TRBJ2-7, with 9 bases lining up with TRBD1. The V gene's germline CDR1 is SGHAT and CDR2 FQNNGV. The CDR3 is 17 amino acids. Trimming took 0 bases from V and 0 from J; bases not matched to a gene: 6. CDR3: CASSLDWGTGSSYEQYF. The CDR3 nucleotides are TGTGCCAGCAGCTTAGATTGGGGGACAGGGAGCTCCTACGAGCAGTACTTC.

To note about this clone: Other DNA sequences in this specimen translate into the identical CDR3. V and J are TRBV2 and TRBJ1-2; 10 positions agree with TRBD1. The V gene's germline CDR1 is SNHLY and CDR2 FYNNEI. The V gene end was trimmed by 4 bases and the J gene end by 5 bases; junction bases not matched to a gene: 1. The CDR3 contains 13 residues. The CDR3 here is CASSGGQGYGYTF. DNA of the CDR3: TGTGCCAGCAGTGGGGGACAGGGGTATGGCTACACCTTC.

V is TRBV5-1 and J is TRBJ2-7; TRBD2 is a possible D gene (7 bases). Germline V gives CDR1 SGHRS, CDR2 YFSETQ. This CDR3 has 14 amino acids. Trimming took off 5 bases at V and 0 bases at J, with 12 bases between the two ends. The CDR3, as DNA: TGCGCCAGCAGTTCCGGGGGGCCCTCCTACGAGCAGTACTTC. As protein: CASSSGGPSYEQYF.

The chain combines TRBV10-1 with TRBJ2-3, with 8 positions matching TRBD2. The CDR3 is 12 residues long. The V gene's germline CDR1 is WNHNN and CDR2 SYGVQD (reference sequence). The V and J ends lost 6 bases and 5 bases, in that order; junction bases with no gene match: 1. DNA for the CDR3: TGCGCCAGCAGCCTAGCGGGAGATACGCAGTATTTT. Translation: CASSLAGDTQYF.

The J gene is TRBJ1-1, the V gene TRBV2; D unclear. The CDR3 length is 11 residues. Trimming shortened V by 7 bases and J by 11 bases, and 14 bases separated the two germline ends. Germline values: CDR1 SNHLY, CDR2 FYNNEI. CDR3 in amino acids: CASNAGSAAFF. The CDR3 coding sequence is TGTGCCAGCAATGCGGGGTCGGCGGCTTTCTTT.

This clone appeared a single time. This sequence joins TRBV19 and TRBJ1-5, with 9 bases identical to TRBD1. Germline assignment: CDR1 LNHDA and CDR2 SQIVND (reference sequence). Trimming cost V 6 bases and J 2 bases; bases outside gene matches: 8. This CDR3 contains 16 residues. DNA of the CDR3: TGTGCCAGTAGACGGGACAGGGAGGCTCGCAATCAGCCCCAGCATTTT. Residues: CASRRDREARNQPQHF.

The chain is built from TRBV28 and TRBJ2-7; tentatively, D is TRBD2 (6 bases). Per germline, CDR1 MDHEN and CDR2 SYDVKM. The CDR3 spans 13 residues. Trimming removed 5 bases at V and 3 bases at J, with 11 bases between. The chain's CDR3 is CASSPRDFYEQYF. CDR3 nucleotide sequence: TGTGCCAGCAGTCCCCGGGACTTCTACGAGCAGTACTTC.

V and J are TRBV5-1 and TRBJ1-6; D remains ambiguous. CDR3 size: 15 residues. V lost 2 bases and J lost 0, with 6 bases in between. The V gene's germline CDR1 is SGHRS and CDR2 YFSETQ. The CDR3, as DNA: TGCGCCAGCAGCTTACAGAGCTCCTATAATTCACCCCTCCACTTT. The encoded protein is CASSLQSSYNSPLHF.

Written as DNA, the CDR3 is TGTGCCAGCACCCCGTTGACTAGCGGTAAAGAGACCCAGTACTTC. It specifies CASTPLTSGKETQYF. This rearrangement joins TRBV6-2 or TRBV6-3 to TRBJ2-5; 9 bases match TRBD2. The V gene's germline CDR1 is MNHEY and CDR2 SVGEGT. The CDR3 has 15 amino acids. Trimming took 7 bases from V and 3 from J; bases not matched to a gene: 9.

CDR3: CASSLGGTNEKLFF. DNA for the CDR3: TGTGCCAGTAGTCTCGGAGGAACTAATGAAAAACTGTTTTTT. J is TRBJ1-4 and V is TRBV19; D not certain. This CDR3 contains 14 residues. Per germline, CDR1 LNHDA and CDR2 SQIVND (reference sequence). Trimming pared 5 bases from V and 1 base from J, leaving 8 bases between.

The genes are TRBV10-2 and TRBJ2-6, with D possibly matching TRBD2 (5 bases). The CDR3 consists of 15 residues. CDR1 is WSHSY and CDR2 is SAAADI in the germline V gene. V lost 3 bases, J lost 0 bases, and 6 bases lay in between. CDR3 bases: TGCGCCAGCAGTGAAGCGGCCTCTGGGGCCAACGTCCTGACTTTC. Amino acid sequence: CASSEAASGANVLTF.

The rearrangement uses TRBV2 and TRBJ2-4, with 11 bases matching TRBD2. CDR1 is SNHLY, CDR2 FYNNEI, per germline. This CDR3 is built from 19 residues. The junction had 12 bases not matched to a gene; V was cut back by 2 bases and J by 3 bases. The CDR3 loop reads CASSEPGAFLAGGKNIQYF. The DNA for the CDR3 is TGTGCCAGCAGTGAACCCGGGGCTTTTCTAGCGGGAGGCAAAAACATTCAGTACTTC.

This chain links TRBV19 with TRBJ2-2; TRBD1 matches 8 bases. The CDR3 spans 13 residues. Germline CDR1 and CDR2: LNHDA and SQIVND (reference sequence). The junction had 3 bases not matched to a gene; V was cut back by 7 bases and J by 5 bases. CDR3 in amino acids: CASTTGGTGELFF. The CDR3 DNA follows: TGTGCCAGTACTACAGGGGGGACCGGGGAGCTGTTTTTT. Together with reference TRBV19 and TRBJ2-2, the CDR3 gives the full variable domain: DGGITQSPKYLFRKEGQNVTLSCEQNLNHDAMYWYRQDPGQGLRLIYYSQIVNDFQKGDIAEGYSVSREKKESFPLTVTSAQKNPTAFYLCASTTGGTGELFFGEGSRLTVL.